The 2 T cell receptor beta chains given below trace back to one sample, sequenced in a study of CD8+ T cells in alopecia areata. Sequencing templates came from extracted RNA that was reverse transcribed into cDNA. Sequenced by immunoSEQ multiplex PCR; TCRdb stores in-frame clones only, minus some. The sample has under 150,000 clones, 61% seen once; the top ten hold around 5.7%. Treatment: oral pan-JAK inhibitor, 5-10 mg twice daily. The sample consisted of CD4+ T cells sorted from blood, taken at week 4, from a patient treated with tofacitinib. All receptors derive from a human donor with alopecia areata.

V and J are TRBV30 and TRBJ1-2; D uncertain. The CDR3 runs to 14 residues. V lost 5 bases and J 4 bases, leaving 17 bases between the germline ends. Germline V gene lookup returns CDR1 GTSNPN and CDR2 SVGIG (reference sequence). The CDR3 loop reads CAWASGSRGYGYTF. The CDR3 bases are TGTGCCTGGGCCTCGGGGAGCCGGGGCTATGGCTACACCTTC.

This CDR3 is CSVDPLGGGTDTQYF. CDR3 DNA sequence: TGCAGCGTTGACCCTCTCGGCGGGGGCACAGATACGCAGTATTTT. This rearrangement joins TRBV29-1 to TRBJ2-3; D possibly corresponds to TRBD2 (6 bases). Per germline, CDR1 SQVTM and CDR2 ANQGSEA. This CDR3 spans 15 amino acids. Trimming stripped 3 bases from V and 1 base from J, with 14 bases between.